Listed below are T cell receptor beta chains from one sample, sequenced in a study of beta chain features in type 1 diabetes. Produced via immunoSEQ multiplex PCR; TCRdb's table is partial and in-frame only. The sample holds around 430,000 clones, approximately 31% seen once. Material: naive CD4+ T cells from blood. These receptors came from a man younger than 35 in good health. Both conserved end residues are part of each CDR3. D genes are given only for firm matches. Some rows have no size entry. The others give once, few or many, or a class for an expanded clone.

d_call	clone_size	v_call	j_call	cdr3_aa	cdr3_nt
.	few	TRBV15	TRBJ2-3	CATSPKGQASDTQYF	TGTGCCACCAGCCCCAAGGGCCAAGCCTCAGATACGCAGTATTTT
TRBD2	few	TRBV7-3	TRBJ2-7	CASSQGTSGDYEQYF	TGTGCCAGCAGCCAAGGGACTAGCGGGGACTACGAGCAGTACTTC
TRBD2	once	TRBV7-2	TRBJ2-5	CASSVGLAGGVLQETQYF	TGTGCCAGCAGCGTGGGACTAGCGGGGGGAGTCCTCCAAGAGACCCAGTACTTC
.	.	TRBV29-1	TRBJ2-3	CSAGTTDTQYF	TGCAGCGCTGGGACTACAGATACGCAGTATTTT
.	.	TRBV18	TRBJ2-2	CASSPPIENTGELFF	TGTGCCAGCTCACCACCGATCGAGAACACCGGGGAGCTGTTTTTT
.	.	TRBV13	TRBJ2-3	CASSISRREGADTQYF	TGTGCCAGCAGCATATCGAGAAGAGAGGGGGCAGATACGCAGTATTTT
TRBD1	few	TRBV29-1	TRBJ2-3	CSVDGTGGTDTQYF	TGCAGCGTTGATGGGACAGGGGGCACAGATACGCAGTATTTT
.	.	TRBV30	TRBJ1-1	CAWGTDTEAFF	TGTGCCTGGGGGACGGACACTGAAGCTTTCTTT
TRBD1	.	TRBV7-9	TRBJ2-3	CASSRGGLGTDTQYF	TGTGCCAGCAGCCGAGGGGGCTTGGGAACAGATACGCAGTATTTT
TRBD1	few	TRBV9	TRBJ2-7	CASSVAGTGNEQYF	TGTGCCAGCAGCGTAGCGGGGACAGGGAACGAGCAGTACTTC
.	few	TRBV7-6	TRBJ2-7	CASSLRQASEQYF	TGTGCCAGCAGTTTGAGACAGGCCTCCGAGCAGTACTTC
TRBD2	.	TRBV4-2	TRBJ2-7	CASSYSGSRYEQYF	TGTGCCAGCAGCTATAGCGGGAGTCGTTACGAGCAGTACTTC
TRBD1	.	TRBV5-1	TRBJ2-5	CASSLVGVDRGSNF	TGCGCCAGCAGCTTGGTTGGTGTGGACAGGGGTTCAAACTTC
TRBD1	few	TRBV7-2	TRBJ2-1	CASRLDRGSREQFF	TGTGCCAGCAGGTTGGACAGGGGCTCGCGGGAGCAGTTCTTC
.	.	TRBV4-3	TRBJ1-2	CASSQVEARGGWTF	TGCGCCAGCAGCCAAGTTGAGGCCCGGGGCGGGTGGACCTTC
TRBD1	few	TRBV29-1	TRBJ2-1	CSVYFRQGIYNEQFF	TGCAGCGTCTACTTTCGACAGGGGATCTACAATGAGCAGTTCTTC
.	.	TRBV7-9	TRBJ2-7	CASSLEWASYEQYF	TGTGCCAGCAGCTTAGAATGGGCCAGCTACGAGCAGTACTTC
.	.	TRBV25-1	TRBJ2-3	CASSPPVSDTQYF	TGTGCCAGCAGCCCCCCCGTCTCAGATACGCAGTATTTT
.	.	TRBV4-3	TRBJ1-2	CASSHPNAPYGYTF	TGCGCCAGCAGCCACCCGAACGCGCCTTATGGCTACACCTTC
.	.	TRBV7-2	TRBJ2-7	CASSRGGEQYF	TGTGCCAGCAGCCGAGGGGGCGAGCAGTACTTC
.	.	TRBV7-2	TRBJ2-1	CASSPTGTPTNNEQFF	TGTGCCAGCAGCCCAACGGGGACCCCCACTAACAATGAGCAGTTCTTC
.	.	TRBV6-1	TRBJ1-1	CASSEVTRDTEAFF	TGTGCCAGCAGTGAGGTAACGAGGGACACTGAAGCTTTCTTT
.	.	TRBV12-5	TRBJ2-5	CASGLGGRETQYF	TGTGCTAGTGGTTTGGGGGGCAGAGAGACCCAGTACTTC
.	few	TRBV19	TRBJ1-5	CASSGLGGSNQPQHF	TGTGCCAGTAGTGGATTGGGAGGGAGCAATCAGCCCCAGCATTTT
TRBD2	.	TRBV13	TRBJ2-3	CASSSKGREGPDTQYF	TGTGCCAGCAGCTCAAAAGGGCGGGAGGGGCCAGATACGCAGTATTTT
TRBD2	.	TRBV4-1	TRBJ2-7	CASSQPQSGRRTYEQYF	TGCGCCAGCAGCCAACCCCAAAGCGGGAGACGGACCTACGAGCAGTACTTC
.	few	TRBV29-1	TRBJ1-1	CSGTGSPGLEAFF	TGCAGCGGTACAGGGTCCCCTGGGTTGGAAGCTTTCTTT
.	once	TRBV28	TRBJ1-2	CASNLQGPNYGYTF	TGTGCCAGCAACCTCCAGGGGCCTAACTATGGCTACACCTTC
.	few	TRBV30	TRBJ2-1	CARSSFRNNEQFF	TGTGCTCGGTCGAGTTTCAGGAACAATGAGCAGTTCTTC
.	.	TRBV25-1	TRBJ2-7	CASSASGGRGEQYF	TGTGCCAGCAGTGCGAGCGGAGGGCGTGGGGAGCAGTACTTC
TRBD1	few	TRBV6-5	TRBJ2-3	CASSYGQGGRDTQYF	TGTGCCAGCAGTTACGGACAGGGCGGTAGAGATACGCAGTATTTT
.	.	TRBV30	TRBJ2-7	CAWSDYYEQYF	TGTGCCTGGAGTGACTACTACGAGCAGTACTTC
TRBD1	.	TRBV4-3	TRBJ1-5	CASSRGTGGNQPQHF	TGCGCCAGCAGCCGCGGGACAGGGGGCAATCAGCCCCAGCATTTT
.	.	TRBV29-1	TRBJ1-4	CSADSATNEKLFF	TGCAGCGCCGACAGTGCAACTAATGAAAAACTGTTTTTT
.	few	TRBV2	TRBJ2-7	CASSDESWQYF	TGTGCCAGCAGTGACGAGTCGTGGCAGTACTTC
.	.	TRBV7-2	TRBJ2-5	CASSSTREETQYF	TGTGCCAGCAGCTCGACCCGCGAAGAGACCCAGTACTTC